The rows below give T cell receptor beta chains drawn from one sample of a study of T cells in narcolepsy. Clones were read by immunoSEQ multiplex PCR, and TCRdb kept only the in-frame ones, dropping some. The table includes 25,000 to 35,000 clones, around 87% detected once. The sample consisted of memory (CD45RA-) CD4+ T cells from blood. The receptors come from a human donor in good health. CDR3s include the opening cysteine and the closing phenylalanine or tryptophan. The D gene is left open where the match is weak. Not every row has a clone size; where given, it reads once, few, many or a size class.

clone_size	v_call	d_call	j_call	cdr3_nt	cdr3_aa
.	TRBV11-2	.	TRBJ2-2	TGTGCCAGCAGCTTAATGTCGGGCGCCGGGGAGCTGTTTTTT	CASSLMSGAGELFF
.	TRBV30	TRBD2	TRBJ2-1	TGTGCCGTACGACTAGCGGGAGTGCGTACTGAGCAGTTCTTC	CAVRLAGVRTEQFF
.	TRBV9	.	TRBJ1-5	TGTGCCAGCAGCGTAGGGGAAGCAATTCAGCCCCAGCATTTT	CASSVGEAIQPQHF
.	TRBV6-5	TRBD1	TRBJ1-2	TGTGCCAGCAGCTCGGGGGACAGGGCGTCGGGCTACACCTTC	CASSSGDRASGYTF
.	TRBV2	.	TRBJ1-2	TGTGCCAGCAGTTATGGCACGGAGAGCTATGGCTACACCTTC	CASSYGTESYGYTF
.	TRBV5-1	.	TRBJ2-2	TGCGCCAGCAGCCGATTGGGACTTCTAAACACCGGGGAGCTGTTTTTT	CASSRLGLLNTGELFF
.	TRBV28	TRBD2	TRBJ2-3	TGTGCCAGCAGTTTATCTAGCGGGAGCTTAGATACGCAGTATTTT	CASSLSSGSLDTQYF
.	TRBV13	TRBD1	TRBJ2-2	TGTGCCAGCAGTTACAGGGGGAACACCGGGGAGCTGTTTTTT	CASSYRGNTGELFF
.	TRBV11-1	TRBD1	TRBJ1-1	TGTGCCAGCAGCCTCACAGGGGGCAGATTGGGGAACACTGAAGCTTTCTTT	CASSLTGGRLGNTEAFF
.	TRBV5-4	TRBD2	TRBJ2-1	TGTGCCAGCAGCTCCCGACTGGGCGGGAGCACTGAGCAGTTCTTC	CASSSRLGGSTEQFF
.	TRBV5-4	.	TRBJ2-5	TGTGCCAGCAGCCGTGCAGGCCCGGGGGAGACCCAGTACTTC	CASSRAGPGETQYF
.	TRBV28	.	TRBJ1-5	TGTGCCAGCAGTTTAACGAATCAGCCCCAGCATTTT	CASSLTNQPQHF
.	TRBV6-5	.	TRBJ1-3	TGTGCCAGCAGTGAAGAAGGGCACACCATATATTTT	CASSEEGHTIYF
.	TRBV30	.	TRBJ1-4	TGTGCCTGGAGCCCAGGGGAGTTCGGGGGTGAAAAACTGTTTTTT	CAWSPGEFGGEKLFF
.	TRBV6-1	.	TRBJ2-7	TGTGCCAGCAGTGAATTTACTACTAGGCTAAGGTACTTC	CASSEFTTRLRYF
.	TRBV28	TRBD2	TRBJ2-7	TGTGCCAGCAGTTCTGAACTCCGAAGCGGGAGGGCCGTCGACGAGCAGTACTTC	CASSSELRSGRAVDEQYF
.	TRBV6-1	.	TRBJ1-1	TGTGCCAGCAGTGTTTCAGGGTACACTGAAGCTTTCTTT	CASSVSGYTEAFF
.	TRBV28	TRBD1	TRBJ1-5	TGTGCCAGCAGTCCCAGAGTCGGGACAGGGAACCAGCCCCAGCATTTT	CASSPRVGTGNQPQHF
.	TRBV6-1	TRBD1	TRBJ1-1	TGTGCCAGCAGTGAACAGGGGGTCGGCACTGAAGCTTTCTTT	CASSEQGVGTEAFF
.	TRBV5-4	TRBD2	TRBJ2-7	TGTGCCAGCAGCTTGGCGCCGGGGGGTTCCTACGAGCAGTACTTC	CASSLAPGGSYEQYF
.	TRBV11-3	.	TRBJ1-2	TGTGCCAGCAGCTCCCGGCCCTGGGGCTACACCTTC	CASSSRPWGYTF
.	TRBV6-1	.	TRBJ1-6	TGTGCCAGCAGTTCGGGACCCTATAATTCACCCCTCCACTTT	CASSSGPYNSPLHF
few	TRBV9	.	TRBJ1-2	TGTGCCAGCAGCGTAGCAGCACAGGGCAGTGGCTACACCTTC	CASSVAAQGSGYTF
once	TRBV4-3	.	TRBJ2-3	TGCGCCAGCAGCCAACACTTACTAGGTACGCAGTATTTT	CASSQHLLGTQYF
.	TRBV5-6	TRBD2	TRBJ2-5	TGTGCCAGCAGCGAGGTACTAGCGGGGAGACAAGAGACCCAGTACTTC	CASSEVLAGRQETQYF
.	TRBV10-1	.	TRBJ2-6	TGCGCCAGCAGTGGGGTGCTAAGACCACAAAGTCGGGCCAACGTCCTGACTTTC	CASSGVLRPQSRANVLTF
.	TRBV7-3	.	TRBJ2-2	TGTGCCAGCAGCGCGGGACTCCCGGTAGTCCCCGGGGAGCTGTTTTTT	CASSAGLPVVPGELFF
once	TRBV11-1	.	TRBJ2-5	TGTGCCAGCAGCCTAAGACTAGGGGGGGAAGAGACCCAGTACTTC	CASSLRLGGEETQYF
.	TRBV30	TRBD1	TRBJ2-5	TGTGCCTGGAACACAGGGGTGATCGAGACCCAGTACTTC	CAWNTGVIETQYF
.	TRBV19	.	TRBJ1-1	TGTGCCAGTAGGGACACTAGGAACACTGAAGCTTTCTTT	CASRDTRNTEAFF